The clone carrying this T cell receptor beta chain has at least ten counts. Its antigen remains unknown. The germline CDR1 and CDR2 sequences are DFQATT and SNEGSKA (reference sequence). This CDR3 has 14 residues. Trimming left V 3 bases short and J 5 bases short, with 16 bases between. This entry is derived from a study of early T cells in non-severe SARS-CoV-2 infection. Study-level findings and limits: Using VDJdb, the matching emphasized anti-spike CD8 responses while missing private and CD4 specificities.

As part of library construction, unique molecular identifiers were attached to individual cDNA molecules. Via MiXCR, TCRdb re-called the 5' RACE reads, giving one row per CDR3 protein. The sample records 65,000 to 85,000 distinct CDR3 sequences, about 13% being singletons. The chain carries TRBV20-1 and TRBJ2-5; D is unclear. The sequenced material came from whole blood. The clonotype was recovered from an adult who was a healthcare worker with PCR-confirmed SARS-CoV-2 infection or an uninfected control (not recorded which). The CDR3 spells CSASTVQAGETQYF. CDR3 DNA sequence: TGCAGTGCTAGTACAGTCCAGGCCGGGGAGACCCAGTACTTC.